A selection of T cell receptor beta chains follows, all from one sample in a study of T cell repertoires in cytomegalovirus infection. One entry per CDR3 protein results from TCRdb running MiXCR on the reads. The data show roughly 300,000 distinct CDR3 sequences, about 26% seen once. What was sequenced was PBMCs. These receptors were collected from a human donor in good health (CMV status not recorded). Some clones in this sample may be carry-over from other donors' samples. Both conserved end residues are part of each CDR3. Each record gives: clone size, CDR3 length, D gene, V gene, J gene, CDR3 DNA, CDR3 protein. The D gene is left open where the match is weak. Size values are once, few and many counts, or a class for expanded clones, and some rows have none.

abundance: few
len: 15
d_gene: -
v_gene: TRBV5-1
j_gene: TRBJ1-1
CDR3nt: TGCGCCAGCAGCTCCACCCCCGGGCAGTCAACTGAAGCTTTCTTT
CDR3aa: CASSSTPGQSTEAFF

abundance: many
len: 13
d_gene: -
v_gene: TRBV7-6
j_gene: TRBJ2-5
CDR3nt: TGTGCCAGCAGCTACGAACGGGGCAGGACCCAGTACTTC
CDR3aa: CASSYERGRTQYF

abundance: few
len: 15
d_gene: TRBD2
v_gene: TRBV6-5
j_gene: TRBJ2-7
CDR3nt: TGTGCCAGCAGTTTGACTAGCGGGCGTCTTTACGAGCAGTACTTC
CDR3aa: CASSLTSGRLYEQYF

abundance: few
len: 13
d_gene: -
v_gene: TRBV20-1
j_gene: TRBJ2-5
CDR3nt: TGCAGTGCCGCCCGCCGGGAAAAGGGGGCCCAGTACTTC
CDR3aa: CSAARREKGAQYF

abundance: once
len: 17
d_gene: TRBD2
v_gene: TRBV4-1
j_gene: TRBJ2-1
CDR3nt: TGCGCCAGCAGCCAAGAATCCCTAGCGGGAGGGGGGCATGAGCAGTTCTTC
CDR3aa: CASSQESLAGGGHEQFF

abundance: few
len: 16
d_gene: -
v_gene: TRBV6-5
j_gene: TRBJ1-2
CDR3nt: TGTGCCAGCGTGGGCCGAGGACCAGGCAGTAACTATGGCTACACCTTC
CDR3aa: CASVGRGPGSNYGYTF

abundance: -
len: 12
d_gene: -
v_gene: TRBV2
j_gene: TRBJ2-1
CDR3nt: TGTGCCAGCAGAGATTCGGCGGCTGAGCAGTTCTTC
CDR3aa: CASRDSAAEQFF

abundance: many
len: 16
d_gene: -
v_gene: TRBV7-8
j_gene: TRBJ2-1
CDR3nt: TGTGCCAGCAGCTGGATCAACCGGGACGGTGGGAATGAGCAGTTCTTC
CDR3aa: CASSWINRDGGNEQFF

abundance: -
len: 15
d_gene: TRBD1
v_gene: TRBV5-1
j_gene: TRBJ1-4
CDR3nt: TGCGCCAGCAGCTTAGCCCGACAGGGTGGAGAAAAACTGTTTTTT
CDR3aa: CASSLARQGGEKLFF

abundance: few
len: 15
d_gene: TRBD1
v_gene: TRBV19
j_gene: TRBJ1-2
CDR3nt: TGTGCCAGTAGCCCCGGGACAGGGAATAACTATGGCTACACCTTC
CDR3aa: CASSPGTGNNYGYTF

abundance: few
len: 17
d_gene: -
v_gene: TRBV7-6
j_gene: TRBJ2-3
CDR3nt: TGTGCCAGCAGCTTGACCGTCCAAGGGGGGCGGACAGATACGCAGTATTTT
CDR3aa: CASSLTVQGGRTDTQYF

abundance: few
len: 14
d_gene: -
v_gene: TRBV20-1
j_gene: TRBJ2-2
CDR3nt: TGCAGTGCTAGGGTCCTAGCAGACACCGGGGAGCTGTTTTTT
CDR3aa: CSARVLADTGELFF

abundance: many
len: 15
d_gene: -
v_gene: TRBV20-1
j_gene: TRBJ2-5
CDR3nt: TGCAGTGCTAGCCCTAGAGGGGGTCGGGGGGAGACCCAGTACTTC
CDR3aa: CSASPRGGRGETQYF

abundance: many
len: 14
d_gene: -
v_gene: TRBV7-9
j_gene: TRBJ2-5
CDR3nt: TGTGCCAGCACCCCTATGGGCGGAGAAGAGACCCAGTACTTC
CDR3aa: CASTPMGGEETQYF

abundance: many
len: 15
d_gene: -
v_gene: TRBV7-2
j_gene: TRBJ2-2
CDR3nt: TGTGCCAGCAGCTTCCCAGCCGCGGGCACCGGGGAGCTGTTTTTT
CDR3aa: CASSFPAAGTGELFF

abundance: -
len: 15
d_gene: -
v_gene: TRBV25-1
j_gene: TRBJ2-1
CDR3nt: TGTGCCAGCAGTGAAAGCAGAAAGACATACAATGAGCAGTTCTTC
CDR3aa: CASSESRKTYNEQFF

abundance: -
len: 14
d_gene: -
v_gene: TRBV29-1
j_gene: TRBJ2-3
CDR3nt: TGCAGCGTTCCGGGGGCTCCGGGGACAGATACGCAGTATTTT
CDR3aa: CSVPGAPGTDTQYF

abundance: -
len: 15
d_gene: -
v_gene: TRBV5-1
j_gene: TRBJ2-7
CDR3nt: TGCGCCAGCAGCTTTACGACAGACAACCCCTACGAGCAGTACTTC
CDR3aa: CASSFTTDNPYEQYF

abundance: -
len: 17
d_gene: -
v_gene: TRBV12-3/TRBV12-4
j_gene: TRBJ1-1
CDR3nt: TGTGCCAGCAGTTTAGCGCTAAGAGACGGGGGGTGGACTGAAGCTTTCTTT
CDR3aa: CASSLALRDGGWTEAFF

abundance: few
len: 13
d_gene: -
v_gene: TRBV28
j_gene: TRBJ2-7
CDR3nt: TGTGCCAGCAGTCGCCCGGGGCCCTACGAGCAGTACTTC
CDR3aa: CASSRPGPYEQYF

abundance: many
len: 15
d_gene: TRBD2
v_gene: TRBV7-3
j_gene: TRBJ2-3
CDR3nt: TGTGCCAGCAGGTCTCCGGGACTAAACACAGATACGCAGTATTTT
CDR3aa: CASRSPGLNTDTQYF

abundance: -
len: 14
d_gene: -
v_gene: TRBV19
j_gene: TRBJ2-7
CDR3nt: TGTGCCAGTAGTCCCACTACCGGGAGAGGCGAGCAGTACTTC
CDR3aa: CASSPTTGRGEQYF

abundance: -
len: 17
d_gene: TRBD2
v_gene: TRBV12-5
j_gene: TRBJ2-3
CDR3nt: TGTGCTAGTGGTTTGGCCGCGACTAGCGGGAGCACAGATACGCAGTATTTT
CDR3aa: CASGLAATSGSTDTQYF

abundance: -
len: 15
d_gene: TRBD1
v_gene: TRBV10-1
j_gene: TRBJ2-2
CDR3nt: TGCGCCAGCAGCGGGACAGGTTTCATCGGCGGGGAGCTGTTTTTT
CDR3aa: CASSGTGFIGGELFF

abundance: few
len: 15
d_gene: -
v_gene: TRBV12-3/TRBV12-4
j_gene: TRBJ2-6
CDR3nt: TGTGCCAGCAGTCCCGTCCGCCCTGGGGCCAACGTCCTGACTTTC
CDR3aa: CASSPVRPGANVLTF

abundance: -
len: 16
d_gene: -
v_gene: TRBV7-2
j_gene: TRBJ2-1
CDR3nt: TGTGCCAGCAGCTTTTCTTCCGGATCCGTTTACAATGAGCAGTTCTTC
CDR3aa: CASSFSSGSVYNEQFF

abundance: many
len: 13
d_gene: TRBD1
v_gene: TRBV7-9
j_gene: TRBJ1-2
CDR3nt: TGTGCCAGCAGCGAACAGGGGGAGGATGGCTACACCTTC
CDR3aa: CASSEQGEDGYTF

abundance: -
len: 13
d_gene: -
v_gene: TRBV30
j_gene: TRBJ2-6
CDR3nt: TGTGCCTTGACCCTCTCTGGGGCCAACGTCCTGACTTTC
CDR3aa: CALTLSGANVLTF

abundance: few
len: 15
d_gene: TRBD1
v_gene: TRBV24-1
j_gene: TRBJ2-1
CDR3nt: TGTGCCACCAGTGATCCGACAGGGTCGGGAAATGAGCAGTTCTTC
CDR3aa: CATSDPTGSGNEQFF

abundance: -
len: 12
d_gene: -
v_gene: TRBV6-5
j_gene: TRBJ2-1
CDR3nt: TGTGCCAGCAGCCCTCAATTAGGAGAGCAGTTCTTC
CDR3aa: CASSPQLGEQFF

abundance: many
len: 19
d_gene: -
v_gene: TRBV7-2
j_gene: TRBJ2-3
CDR3nt: TGTGCCAGCAGCCCACAAAGCTCCCTACAACCGGGACACACAGATACGCAGTATTTT
CDR3aa: CASSPQSSLQPGHTDTQYF

abundance: -
len: 14
d_gene: TRBD1
v_gene: TRBV5-8
j_gene: TRBJ1-1
CDR3nt: TGTGCCAGCGGGACAGGGGTGAGGAACACTGAAGCTTTCTTT
CDR3aa: CASGTGVRNTEAFF

abundance: many
len: 14
d_gene: -
v_gene: TRBV7-2
j_gene: TRBJ2-3
CDR3nt: TGTGCCAGCAGCTCCCCGGGGCAACGAGATACGCAGTATTTT
CDR3aa: CASSSPGQRDTQYF

abundance: few
len: 13
d_gene: -
v_gene: TRBV2
j_gene: TRBJ1-5
CDR3nt: TGTGCCAGCAGTGACGAGGTTAATCAGCCCCAGCATTTT
CDR3aa: CASSDEVNQPQHF

abundance: few
len: 14
d_gene: -
v_gene: TRBV5-1
j_gene: TRBJ2-7
CDR3nt: TGCGCCAGCAGCTTCGGGAAGGGGAGTGGCGAGCAGTACTTC
CDR3aa: CASSFGKGSGEQYF

abundance: -
len: 11
d_gene: -
v_gene: TRBV12-3/TRBV12-4
j_gene: TRBJ1-1
CDR3nt: TGTGCCAGCACTTTGGACACTGAAGCTTTCTTT
CDR3aa: CASTLDTEAFF